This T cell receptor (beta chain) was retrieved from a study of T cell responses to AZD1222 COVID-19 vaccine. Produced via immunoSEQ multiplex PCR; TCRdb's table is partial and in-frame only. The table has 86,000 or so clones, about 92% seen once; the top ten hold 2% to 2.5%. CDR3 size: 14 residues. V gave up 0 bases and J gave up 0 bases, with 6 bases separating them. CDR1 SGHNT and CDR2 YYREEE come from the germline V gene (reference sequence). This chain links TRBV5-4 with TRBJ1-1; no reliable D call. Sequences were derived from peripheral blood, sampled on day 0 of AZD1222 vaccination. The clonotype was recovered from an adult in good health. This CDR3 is CASSLDAMNTEAFF. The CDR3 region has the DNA TGTGCCAGCAGCTTGGACGCTATGAACACTGAAGCTTTCTTT.